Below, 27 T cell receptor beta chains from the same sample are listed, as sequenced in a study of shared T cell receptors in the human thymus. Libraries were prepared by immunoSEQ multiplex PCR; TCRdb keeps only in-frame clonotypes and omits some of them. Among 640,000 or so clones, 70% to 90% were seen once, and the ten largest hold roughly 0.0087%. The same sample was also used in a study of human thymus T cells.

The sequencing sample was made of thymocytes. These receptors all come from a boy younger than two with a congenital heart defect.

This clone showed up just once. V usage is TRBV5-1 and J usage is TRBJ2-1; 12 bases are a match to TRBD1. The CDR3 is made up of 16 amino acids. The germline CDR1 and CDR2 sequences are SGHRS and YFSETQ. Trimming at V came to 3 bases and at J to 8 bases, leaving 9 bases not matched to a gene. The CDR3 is CASSCGTGGEYDEQFF. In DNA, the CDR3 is TGCGCCAGCAGCTGCGGGACAGGGGGCGAGTATGATGAGCAGTTCTTC.

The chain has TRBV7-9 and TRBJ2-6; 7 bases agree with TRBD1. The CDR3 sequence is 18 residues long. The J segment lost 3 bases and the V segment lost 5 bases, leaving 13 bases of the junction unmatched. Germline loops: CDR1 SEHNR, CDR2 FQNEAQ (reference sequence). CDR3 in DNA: TGTGCCAGCAGCCTCGGGACAGTTCAATATAGTGGGGCCAACGTCCTGACTTTC. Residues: CASSLGTVQYSGANVLTF.

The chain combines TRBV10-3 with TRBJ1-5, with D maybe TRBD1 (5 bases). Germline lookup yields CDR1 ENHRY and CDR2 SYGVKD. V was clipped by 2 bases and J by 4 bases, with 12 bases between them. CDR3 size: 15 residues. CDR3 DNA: TGTGCCATCAGTGAGACCCAGGGATCGAATCAGCCCCAGCATTTT. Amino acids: CAISETQGSNQPQHF.

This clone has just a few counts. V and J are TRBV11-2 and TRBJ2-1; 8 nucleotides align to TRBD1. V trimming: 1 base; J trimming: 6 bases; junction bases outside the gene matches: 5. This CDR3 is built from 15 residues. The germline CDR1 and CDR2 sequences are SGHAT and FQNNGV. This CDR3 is CASSLAPGGFNEQFF. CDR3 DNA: TGTGCCAGCAGCTTAGCACCAGGGGGCTTCAATGAGCAGTTCTTC.

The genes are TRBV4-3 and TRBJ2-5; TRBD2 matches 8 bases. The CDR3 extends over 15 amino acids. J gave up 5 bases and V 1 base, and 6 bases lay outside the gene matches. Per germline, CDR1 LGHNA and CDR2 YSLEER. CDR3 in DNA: TGCGCCAGCAGCCAAGGTTACGGGAGGGAGGAGACCCAGTACTTC. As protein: CASSQGYGREETQYF.

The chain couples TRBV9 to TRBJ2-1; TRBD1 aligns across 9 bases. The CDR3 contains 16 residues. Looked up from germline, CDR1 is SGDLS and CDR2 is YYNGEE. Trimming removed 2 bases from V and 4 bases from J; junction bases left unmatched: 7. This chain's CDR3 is CASSVTQGARYNEQFF. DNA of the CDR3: TGTGCCAGCAGCGTGACACAGGGGGCGCGATACAATGAGCAGTTCTTC.

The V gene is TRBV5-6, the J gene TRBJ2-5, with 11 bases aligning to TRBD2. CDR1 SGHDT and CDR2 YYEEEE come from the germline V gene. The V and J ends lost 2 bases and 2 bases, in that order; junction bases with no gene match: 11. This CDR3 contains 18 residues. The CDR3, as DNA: TGTGCCAGCAGCTTAAGTTCGGGACTAGCGGAGACACAAGAGACCCAGTACTTC. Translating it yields CASSLSSGLAETQETQYF.

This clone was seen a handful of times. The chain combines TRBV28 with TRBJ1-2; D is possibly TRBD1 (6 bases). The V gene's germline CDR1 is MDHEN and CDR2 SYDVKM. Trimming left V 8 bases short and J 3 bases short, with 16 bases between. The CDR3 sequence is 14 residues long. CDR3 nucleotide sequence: TGTGCCAGCTTAGCCGGGGGGGCAGACTATGGCTACACCTTC. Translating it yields CASLAGGADYGYTF.

CDR3 residues: CASRTPGTGNSPLHF. CDR3 DNA sequence: TGTGCCAGCAGGACCCCGGGGACAGGGAATTCACCCCTCCACTTT. The chain recombines TRBV6-5 with TRBJ1-6, with TRBD1 matching 9 bases. Trimming took 6 bases from V and 7 from J; bases not matched to a gene: 7. The CDR3 runs 15 residues. Germline V lookup: CDR1 MNHEY, CDR2 SVGAGI.

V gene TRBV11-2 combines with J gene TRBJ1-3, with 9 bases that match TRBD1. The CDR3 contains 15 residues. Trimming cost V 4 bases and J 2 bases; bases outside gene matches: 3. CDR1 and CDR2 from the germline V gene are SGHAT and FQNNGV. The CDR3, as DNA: TGTGCCAGCAGCTACAGGGGGCAGACTGGAAACACCATATATTTT. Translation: CASSYRGQTGNTIYF.

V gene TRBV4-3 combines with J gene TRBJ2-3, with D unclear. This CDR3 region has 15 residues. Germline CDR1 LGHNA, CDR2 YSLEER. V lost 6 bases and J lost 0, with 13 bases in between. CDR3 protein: CASSRHRSSTDTQYF. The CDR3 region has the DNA TGCGCCAGCAGTCGACATCGGTCTAGCACAGATACGCAGTATTTT.

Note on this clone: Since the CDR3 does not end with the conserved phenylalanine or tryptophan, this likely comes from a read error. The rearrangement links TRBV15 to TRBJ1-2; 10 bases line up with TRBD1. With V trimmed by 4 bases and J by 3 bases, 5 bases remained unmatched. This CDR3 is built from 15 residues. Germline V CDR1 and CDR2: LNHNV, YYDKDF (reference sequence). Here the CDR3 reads CATSTRTGGYYGYTL. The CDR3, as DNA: TGTGCCACCAGCACCCGGACAGGGGGATACTATGGCTACACCCTC.

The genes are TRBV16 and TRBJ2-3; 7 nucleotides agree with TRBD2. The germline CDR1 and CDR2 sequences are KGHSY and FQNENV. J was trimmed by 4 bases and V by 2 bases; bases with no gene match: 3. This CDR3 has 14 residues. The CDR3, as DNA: TGTGCCAGCAGCCAAGCTAGCGGATCAGATACGCAGTATTTT. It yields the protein CASSQASGSDTQYF.

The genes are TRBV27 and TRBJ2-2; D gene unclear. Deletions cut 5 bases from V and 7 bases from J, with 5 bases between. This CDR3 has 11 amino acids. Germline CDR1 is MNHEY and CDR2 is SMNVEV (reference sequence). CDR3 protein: CASSEDGELFF. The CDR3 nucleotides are TGTGCCAGCAGTGAGGACGGGGAGCTGTTTTTT.

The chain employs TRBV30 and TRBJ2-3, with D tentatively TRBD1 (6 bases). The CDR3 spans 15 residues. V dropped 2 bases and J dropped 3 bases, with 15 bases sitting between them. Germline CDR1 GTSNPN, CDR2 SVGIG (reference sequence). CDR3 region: CAWSNPGTGTDTQYF. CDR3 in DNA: TGTGCCTGGAGTAATCCCGGCACAGGGACAGATACGCAGTATTTT.

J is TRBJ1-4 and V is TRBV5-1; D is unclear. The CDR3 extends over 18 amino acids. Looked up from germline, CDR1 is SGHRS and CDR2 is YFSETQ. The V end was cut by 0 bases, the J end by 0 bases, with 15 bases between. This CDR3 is CASSLVVFGSATNEKLFF. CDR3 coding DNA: TGCGCCAGCAGCTTGGTGGTTTTCGGGTCAGCAACTAATGAAAAACTGTTTTTT.

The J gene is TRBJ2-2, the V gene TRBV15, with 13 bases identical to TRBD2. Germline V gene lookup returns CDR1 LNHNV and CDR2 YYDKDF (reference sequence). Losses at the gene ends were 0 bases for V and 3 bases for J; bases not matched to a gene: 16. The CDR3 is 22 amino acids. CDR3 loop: CATSRDGPPTSGRAIDTGELFF. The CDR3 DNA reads TGTGCCACCAGCAGAGATGGCCCGCCCACTAGCGGGAGGGCCATCGACACCGGGGAGCTGTTTTTT. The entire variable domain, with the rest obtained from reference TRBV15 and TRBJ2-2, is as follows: DAMVIQNPRYQVTQFGKPVTLSCSQTLNHNVMYWYQQKSSQAPKLLFHYYDKDFNNEADTPDNFQSRRPNTSFCFLDIRSPGLGDTAMYLCATSRDGPPTSGRAIDTGELFFGEGSRLTVL.

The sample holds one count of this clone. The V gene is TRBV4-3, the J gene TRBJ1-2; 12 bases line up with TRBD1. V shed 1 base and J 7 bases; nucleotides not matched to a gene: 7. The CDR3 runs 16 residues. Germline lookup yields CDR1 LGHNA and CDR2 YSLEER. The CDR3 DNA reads TGCGCCAGCAGCCAAGGAGGTTGGGACAGGGGGCCTGGCTACACCTTC. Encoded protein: CASSQGGWDRGPGYTF.

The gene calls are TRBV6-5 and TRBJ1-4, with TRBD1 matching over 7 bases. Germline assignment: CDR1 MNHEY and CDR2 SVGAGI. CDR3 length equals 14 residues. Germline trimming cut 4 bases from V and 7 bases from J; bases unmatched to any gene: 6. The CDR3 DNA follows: TGTGCCAGCAGTTCTCAGGGGGAGACTGAAAAACTGTTTTTT. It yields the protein CASSSQGETEKLFF.

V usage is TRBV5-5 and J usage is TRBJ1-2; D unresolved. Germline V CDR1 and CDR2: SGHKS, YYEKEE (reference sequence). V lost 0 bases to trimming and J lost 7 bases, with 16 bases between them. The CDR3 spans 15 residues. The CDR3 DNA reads TGTGCCAGCAGCTTGGTGGCCTCCACCCCCCCTGGCTACACCTTC. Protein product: CASSLVASTPPGYTF.

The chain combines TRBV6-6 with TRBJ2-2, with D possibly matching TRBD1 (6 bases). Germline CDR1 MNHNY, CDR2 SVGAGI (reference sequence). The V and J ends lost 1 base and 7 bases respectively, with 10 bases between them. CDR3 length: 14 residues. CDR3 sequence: CASSYCTGHGELFF. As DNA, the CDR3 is TGTGCCAGCAGTTACTGTACAGGGCACGGGGAGCTGTTTTTT.

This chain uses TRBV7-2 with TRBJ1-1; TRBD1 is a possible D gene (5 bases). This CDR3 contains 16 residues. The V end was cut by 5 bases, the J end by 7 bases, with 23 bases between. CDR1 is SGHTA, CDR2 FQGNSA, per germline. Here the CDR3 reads CASSISFPGYVCEAFF. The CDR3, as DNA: TGTGCCAGCAGCATCTCGTTCCCAGGGTATGTCTGTGAAGCTTTCTTT.

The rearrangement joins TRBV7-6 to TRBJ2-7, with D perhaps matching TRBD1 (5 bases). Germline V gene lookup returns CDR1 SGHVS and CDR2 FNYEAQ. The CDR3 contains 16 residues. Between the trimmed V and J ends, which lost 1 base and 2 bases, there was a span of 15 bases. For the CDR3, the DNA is TGTGCCAGCAGCTTAGGGGGTCAGGGTACAACCTACGAGCAGTACTTC. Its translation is CASSLGGQGTTYEQYF.

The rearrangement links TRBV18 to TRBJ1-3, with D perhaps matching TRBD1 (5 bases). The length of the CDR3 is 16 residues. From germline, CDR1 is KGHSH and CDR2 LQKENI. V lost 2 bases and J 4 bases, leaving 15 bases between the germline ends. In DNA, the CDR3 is TGTGCCAGCTCACCAAGTCGACAGCCGGTCGGAAACACCATATATTTT. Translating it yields CASSPSRQPVGNTIYF.

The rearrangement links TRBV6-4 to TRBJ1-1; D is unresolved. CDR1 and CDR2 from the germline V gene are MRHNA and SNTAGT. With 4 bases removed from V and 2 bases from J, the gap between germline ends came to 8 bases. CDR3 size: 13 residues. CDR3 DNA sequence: TGTGCCAGCAGTGCACACTACAACACTGAAGCTTTCTTT. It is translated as CASSAHYNTEAFF.

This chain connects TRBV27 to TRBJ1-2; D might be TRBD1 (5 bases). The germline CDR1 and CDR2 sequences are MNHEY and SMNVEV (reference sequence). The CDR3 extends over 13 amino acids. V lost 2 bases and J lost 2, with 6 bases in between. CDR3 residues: CASSLQGNYGYTF. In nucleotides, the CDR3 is TGTGCCAGCAGTTTACAGGGAAACTATGGCTACACCTTC.

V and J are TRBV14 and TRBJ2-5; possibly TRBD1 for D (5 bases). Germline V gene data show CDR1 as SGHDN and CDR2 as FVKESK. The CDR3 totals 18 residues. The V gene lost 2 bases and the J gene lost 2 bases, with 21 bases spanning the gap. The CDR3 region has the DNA TGTGCCAGCAGCCAATGGAGTTTATCTGACAGACCGCAAGAGACCCAGTACTTC. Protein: CASSQWSLSDRPQETQYF.